One and the same sample provided the 11 T cell receptor beta chains below, sequenced in a study of blood T cell repertoires in COVID-19. Repertoires were generated with immunoSEQ multiplex PCR, while TCRdb's copy carries only in-frame clones and drops some. The data show roughly 100,000 clones, approximately 89% seen once. Sequenced: peripheral blood. These receptor sequences come from a woman older than 75 with active COVID-19.

V gene TRBV5-1 combines with J gene TRBJ2-5; 9 nucleotides agree with TRBD1. Germline V gene sequence: CDR1 SGHRS, CDR2 YFSETQ. This CDR3 has 14 amino acids. J lost 8 bases, V lost 4 bases, and 9 bases had no gene match. This chain's CDR3 is CASSNPGQGDTQYF. CDR3 nucleotides: TGCGCCAGCAGCAATCCGGGACAGGGTGACACCCAGTACTTC.

This sequence joins TRBV19 and TRBJ2-1, with 12 bases fitting TRBD2. J lost 9 bases, V lost 4 bases, and 7 bases had no gene match. Germline lookup yields CDR1 LNHDA and CDR2 SQIVND (reference sequence). The length of the CDR3 is 15 residues. The CDR3, as DNA: TGTGCCAGTAGTAGCAGACTAGCGGGAGTCGGTGAGCAGTTCTTC. Translation: CASSSRLAGVGEQFF.

V usage is TRBV5-6 and J usage is TRBJ1-2; D possibly corresponds to TRBD1 (5 bases). Germline V lookup: CDR1 SGHDT, CDR2 YYEEEE. Trimming took 4 bases from V and 0 from J, leaving 19 bases between them. This CDR3 comprises 17 residues. This chain's CDR3 is CASSLLVPQGSNYGYTF. CDR3 sequence (DNA): TGTGCCAGCAGCCTTTTGGTGCCTCAGGGCTCTAACTATGGCTACACCTTC. The full variable domain, with the rest looked up from reference TRBV5-6 and TRBJ1-2, is DAGVTQSPTHLIKTRGQQVTLRCSPKSGHDTVSWYQQALGQGPQFIFQYYEEEERQRGNFPDRFSGHQFPNYSSELNVNALLLGDSALYLCASSLLVPQGSNYGYTFGSGTRLTVV.

The chain recombines TRBV5-4 with TRBJ2-5; D may be TRBD2 (5 bases). The germline V gene encodes CDR1 SGHNT and CDR2 YYREEE (reference sequence). Trimming cost V 0 bases and J 1 base, with 10 bases left between them. This CDR3 has 15 residues. CDR3 nucleotide sequence: TGTGCCAGCAGCTTGGGGTCGGACTTCCAAGAGACCCAGTACTTC. It yields the protein CASSLGSDFQETQYF.

The chain employs TRBV24-1 and TRBJ2-7, with D perhaps TRBD2 (5 bases). Trimming took 3 bases from V and 6 from J, leaving 14 bases between them. CDR3 length: 14 amino acids. Germline V gene data show CDR1 as KGHDR and CDR2 as SFDVKD. The CDR3 sequence is CATSDGLASFEQYF. In nucleotides, the CDR3 is TGTGCCACCAGTGATGGGCTAGCAAGCTTCGAGCAGTACTTC.

The J gene is TRBJ2-1, the V gene TRBV4-2, with 11 bases identical to TRBD2. With 1 base clipped from V and 4 bases from J, the junction kept 9 bases outside the gene matches. The CDR3 loop spans 18 amino acids. Germline values: CDR1 LGHNA, CDR2 YNFKEQ. The CDR3 DNA sequence: TGTGCCAGCAGCCAAGTGTCGGTAGCGGGAGGGCGGTACAATGAGCAGTTCTTC. It yields the protein CASSQVSVAGGRYNEQFF.

The V gene is TRBV9, the J gene TRBJ2-2; weak D call: TRBD1 (8 bases). Trimming removed 0 bases at V and 5 bases at J, with 14 bases between. Germline lookup yields CDR1 SGDLS and CDR2 YYNGEE. The CDR3 is 16 residues long. The CDR3 protein is CASSVGTGGVTGELFF. CDR3 nucleotide sequence: TGTGCCAGCAGCGTAGGCACAGGGGGGGTAACCGGGGAGCTGTTTTTT.

The chain is built from TRBV2 and TRBJ1-4; 7 bases match TRBD1. V gave up 7 bases and J gave up 8 bases; unmatched junction bases: 7. CDR3 length: 13 residues. Germline V gives CDR1 SNHLY, CDR2 FYNNEI. The CDR3 DNA follows: TGTGCCAGCAAGGAGGGGGCTGGAGAAAAACTGTTTTTT. Translating gives CASKEGAGEKLFF.

J is TRBJ2-3 and V is TRBV7-9; the match to TRBD2 covers 9 bases. This CDR3 is built from 17 residues. V lost 3 bases, J lost 1 base, and 8 bases stayed unmatched. Germline-derived CDR1 and CDR2 are SEHNR and FQNEAQ (reference sequence). CDR3 bases: TGTGCCAGCAGCTTCCTTCCAGCGGGAGGAGGCACAGATACGCAGTATTTT. This sequence encodes CASSFLPAGGGTDTQYF.

In this sample, this clone turned up many times. The V and J genes are TRBV4-2 and TRBJ2-2, with D possibly matching TRBD2 (6 bases). Germline loops: CDR1 LGHNA, CDR2 YNFKEQ. This CDR3 has 14 residues. V was clipped by 0 bases and J by 6 bases, with 8 bases between them. DNA of the CDR3: TGTGCCAGCAGCCAAGATCCGGGAGCCGGGGAGCTGTTTTTT. This translates into CASSQDPGAGELFF.

The chain carries TRBV7-2 and TRBJ1-5; 10 positions agree with TRBD1. V lost 4 bases to trimming and J lost 8 bases; unmatched junction nucleotides: 5. The CDR3 consists of 14 residues. Germline CDR1 SGHTA, CDR2 FQGNSA. CDR3 bases: TGTGCCAGCAGCTCCCCGGGACAGGGGAAGCCCCAGCATTTT. The encoded protein is CASSSPGQGKPQHF.